The rows below give T cell receptor beta chains drawn from one sample of a study of blood T cell repertoires in COVID-19. Assay: immunoSEQ multiplex PCR; the TCRdb copy retains only in-frame clones and omits some. The repertoire consists of some 160,000 clones, with around three quarters occurring once and the leading ten covering under 20%. The sample comprised PBMCs or T cells enriched from blood (not recorded which). The receptors were sampled from a woman in her seventies in a cohort exposed to, infected with or recovered from COVID-19 (not recorded which). Each CDR3 is given with its conserved first and last residue. The order of the fields is J gene, clone size, D gene, V gene, CDR3 DNA, CDR3 protein. The D gene is left open where the match is weak. Not every row has a clone size; where given, it reads once, few, many or a size class.

J: TRBJ2-6
size: .
D: .
V: TRBV7-3
DNA: TGTGCCAGCGGTGGAGCCGGCTCTGGGGCCAACGTCCTGACTTTC
CDR3: CASGGAGSGANVLTF

J: TRBJ1-5
size: .
D: .
V: TRBV2
DNA: TGTGCCAGCAGTGAACGGACAGTCACACAGCCCCAGCATTTT
CDR3: CASSERTVTQPQHF

J: TRBJ1-6
size: .
D: .
V: TRBV15
DNA: TGTGCCACCAGCAGTGGCAGGGATCCCCTCCACTTT
CDR3: CATSSGRDPLHF

J: TRBJ2-5
size: few
D: .
V: TRBV7-3
DNA: TGTGCCAGCAGCTTACTCCCAGGGCCGGTAGAGACCCAGTACTTC
CDR3: CASSLLPGPVETQYF

J: TRBJ1-2
size: .
D: TRBD1
V: TRBV30
DNA: TGTGCCTGGAGACCTCCAGGGGGGCTAGGCTACACCTTC
CDR3: CAWRPPGGLGYTF

J: TRBJ2-1
size: .
D: TRBD2
V: TRBV4-3
DNA: TGCGCCAGCAGCCAAGAGCGATGGACTAGCGGGACTGCCGCATGGGATGAGCAGTTCTTC
CDR3: CASSQERWTSGTAAWDEQFF

J: TRBJ2-3
size: once
D: TRBD2
V: TRBV24-1
DNA: TGTGCCACCAGTGAGGGGGGGGGCACAGATACGCAGTATTTT
CDR3: CATSEGGGTDTQYF

J: TRBJ1-4
size: .
D: .
V: TRBV29-1
DNA: TGCAGCGTTCGAGGAGGAAGCGAAAAACTGTTTTTT
CDR3: CSVRGGSEKLFF

J: TRBJ1-3
size: .
D: .
V: TRBV4-2
DNA: TGTGCCAGCAGCCAAGATCGCGGGTATGGAAACACCATATATTTT
CDR3: CASSQDRGYGNTIYF

J: TRBJ1-2
size: .
D: .
V: TRBV28
DNA: TGTGCCAGCAGTTTCCTCGGGTTCAGCGGCTACACCTTC
CDR3: CASSFLGFSGYTF

J: TRBJ2-3
size: few
D: TRBD2
V: TRBV28
DNA: TGTGCCAGCAGTACCGGGACTAGCGGCACAGATACGCAGTATTTT
CDR3: CASSTGTSGTDTQYF

J: TRBJ2-3
size: .
D: TRBD2
V: TRBV5-1
DNA: TGCGCCAGCAGCTTGCCTAGCGGGGCCACAGATACGCAGTATTTT
CDR3: CASSLPSGATDTQYF

J: TRBJ2-5
size: .
D: TRBD1
V: TRBV12-3/TRBV12-4
DNA: TGTGCCAGCATCCGACAGGGCCAAGAGACCCAGTACTTC
CDR3: CASIRQGQETQYF